This T cell receptor (beta chain) was sequenced for a study of T cell responses to AZD1222 COVID-19 vaccine. The wider study: Researchers grouped second doses given at about 4 or about 12 weeks into one pool.

TCRdb's table, derived via immunoSEQ multiplex PCR, lists solely in-frame clones and lacks some. The sample contains 110,000 to 150,000 clones, approximately 94% of which appear only once. The CDR3 has 12 residues. Germline CDR1 and CDR2: GTSNPN and SVGIG (reference sequence). The V segment lost 5 bases and the J segment 7 bases; nucleotides outside the gene matches: 4. The source was peripheral blood, collected on day 0 of AZD1222 vaccination. This clonotype was sampled from an adult in good health. The chain is built from TRBV30 and TRBJ2-1; 8 bases are shared with TRBD1. CDR3 sequence reads: CAWSRQGNEQFF. The CDR3 nucleotides are TGTGCCTGGTCGCGACAGGGGAATGAGCAGTTCTTC.